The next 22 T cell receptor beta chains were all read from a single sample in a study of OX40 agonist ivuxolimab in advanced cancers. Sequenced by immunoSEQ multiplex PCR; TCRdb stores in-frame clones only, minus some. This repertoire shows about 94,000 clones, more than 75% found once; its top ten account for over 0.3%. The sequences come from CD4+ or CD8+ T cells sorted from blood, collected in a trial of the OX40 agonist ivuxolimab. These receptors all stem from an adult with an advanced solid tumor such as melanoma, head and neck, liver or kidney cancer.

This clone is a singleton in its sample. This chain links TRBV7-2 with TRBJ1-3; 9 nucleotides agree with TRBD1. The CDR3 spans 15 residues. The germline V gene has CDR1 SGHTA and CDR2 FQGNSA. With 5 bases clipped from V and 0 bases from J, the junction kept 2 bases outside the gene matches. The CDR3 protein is CASSMDRGSGNTIYF. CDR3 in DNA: TGTGCCAGCAGCATGGACAGGGGCTCTGGAAACACCATATATTTT.

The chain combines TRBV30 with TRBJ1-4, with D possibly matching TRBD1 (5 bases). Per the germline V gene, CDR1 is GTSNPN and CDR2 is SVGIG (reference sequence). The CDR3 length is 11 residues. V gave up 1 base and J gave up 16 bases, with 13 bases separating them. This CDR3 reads CAWSARDSQFF. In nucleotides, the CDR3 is TGTGCCTGGAGTGCCCGGGACTCCCAGTTTTTT.

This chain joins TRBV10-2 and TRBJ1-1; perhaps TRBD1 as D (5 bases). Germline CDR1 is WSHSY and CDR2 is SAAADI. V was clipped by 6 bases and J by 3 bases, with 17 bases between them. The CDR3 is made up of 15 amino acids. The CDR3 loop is CASRTRGASDTEAFF. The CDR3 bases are TGCGCCAGCAGAACGCGGGGCGCTTCTGACACTGAAGCTTTCTTT.

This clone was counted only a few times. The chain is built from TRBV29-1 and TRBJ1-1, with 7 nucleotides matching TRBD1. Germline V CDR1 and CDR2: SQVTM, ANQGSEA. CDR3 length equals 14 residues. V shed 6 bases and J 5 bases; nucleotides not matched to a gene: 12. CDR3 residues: CSVARGQGETEAFF. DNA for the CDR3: TGCAGCGTGGCACGAGGCCAGGGGGAGACTGAAGCTTTCTTT.

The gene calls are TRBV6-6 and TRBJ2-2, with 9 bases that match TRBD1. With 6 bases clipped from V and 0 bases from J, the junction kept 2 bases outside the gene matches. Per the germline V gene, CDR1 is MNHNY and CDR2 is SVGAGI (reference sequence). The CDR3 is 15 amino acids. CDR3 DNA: TGTGCCAGCAGAAGGGACAGGGCGAACACCGGGGAGCTGTTTTTT. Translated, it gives CASRRDRANTGELFF.

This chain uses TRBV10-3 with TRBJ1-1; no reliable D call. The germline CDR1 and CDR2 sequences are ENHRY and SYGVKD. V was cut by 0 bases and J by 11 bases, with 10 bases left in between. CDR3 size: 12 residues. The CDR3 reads CAISESGDGAFF. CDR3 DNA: TGTGCCATCAGTGAGTCGGGAGACGGGGCTTTCTTT.

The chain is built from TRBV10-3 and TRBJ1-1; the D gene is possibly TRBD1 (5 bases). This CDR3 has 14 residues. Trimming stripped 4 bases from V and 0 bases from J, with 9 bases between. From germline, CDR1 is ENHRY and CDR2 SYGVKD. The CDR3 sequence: CAISVTGMNTEAFF. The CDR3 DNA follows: TGTGCCATCAGTGTTACAGGTATGAACACTGAAGCTTTCTTT.

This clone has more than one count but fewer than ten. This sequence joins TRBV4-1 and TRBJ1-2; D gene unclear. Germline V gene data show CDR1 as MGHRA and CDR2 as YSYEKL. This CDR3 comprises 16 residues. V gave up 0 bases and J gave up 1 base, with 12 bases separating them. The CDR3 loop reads CASSQDESRVNYGYTF. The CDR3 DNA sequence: TGCGCCAGCAGCCAAGATGAGAGTCGGGTTAACTATGGCTACACCTTC.

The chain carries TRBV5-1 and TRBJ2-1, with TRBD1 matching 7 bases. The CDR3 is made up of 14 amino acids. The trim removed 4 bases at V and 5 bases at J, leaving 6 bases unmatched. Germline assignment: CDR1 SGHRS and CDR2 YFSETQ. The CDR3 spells CASSKEGAHNEQFF. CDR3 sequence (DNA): TGCGCCAGCAGCAAAGAGGGGGCCCACAATGAGCAGTTCTTC.

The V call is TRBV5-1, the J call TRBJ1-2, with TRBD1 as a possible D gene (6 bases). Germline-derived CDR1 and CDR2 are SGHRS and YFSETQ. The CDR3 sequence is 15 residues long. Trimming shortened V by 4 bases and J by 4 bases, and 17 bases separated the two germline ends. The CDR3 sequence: CASSAQTGGTYGYTF. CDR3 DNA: TGCGCCAGCAGCGCTCAGACAGGCGGAACCTATGGCTACACCTTC.

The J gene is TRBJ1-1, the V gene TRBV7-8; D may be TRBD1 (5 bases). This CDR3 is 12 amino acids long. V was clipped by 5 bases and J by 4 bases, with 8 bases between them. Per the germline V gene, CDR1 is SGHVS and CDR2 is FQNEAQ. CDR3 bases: TGTGCCAGCAGCGCAGGGCCCACTGAAGCTTTCTTT. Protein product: CASSAGPTEAFF.

CDR3 protein: CASSLETSGTQYF. CDR3 in DNA: TGTGCCAGCAGCTTAGAGACTAGCGGTACGCAGTATTTT. V gene TRBV7-9 combines with J gene TRBJ2-3; 9 nucleotides align to TRBD2. This CDR3 has 13 residues. CDR1 SEHNR and CDR2 FQNEAQ come from the germline V gene (reference sequence). The V gene end was trimmed by 1 base and the J gene end by 8 bases; junction bases not matched to a gene: 1.

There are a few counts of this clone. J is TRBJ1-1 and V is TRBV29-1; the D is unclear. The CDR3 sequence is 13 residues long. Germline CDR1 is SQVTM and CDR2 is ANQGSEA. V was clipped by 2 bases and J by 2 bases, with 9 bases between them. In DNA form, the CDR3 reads TGCAGCGTTGAAAGTAGCTATAACACTGAAGCTTTCTTT. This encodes CSVESSYNTEAFF.

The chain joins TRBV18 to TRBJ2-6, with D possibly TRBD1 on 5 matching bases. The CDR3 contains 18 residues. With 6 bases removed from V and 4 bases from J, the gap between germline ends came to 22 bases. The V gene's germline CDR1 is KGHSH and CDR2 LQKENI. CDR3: CASSPRARDESGANVLTF. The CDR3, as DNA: TGTGCCAGCTCCCCCCGGGCCAGGGATGAATCCGGGGCCAACGTCCTGACTTTC.

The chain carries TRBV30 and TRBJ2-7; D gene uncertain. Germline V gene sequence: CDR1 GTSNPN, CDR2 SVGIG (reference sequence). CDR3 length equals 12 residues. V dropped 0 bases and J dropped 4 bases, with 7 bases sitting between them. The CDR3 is CAWSVARYEQYF. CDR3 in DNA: TGTGCCTGGAGTGTAGCACGGTACGAGCAGTACTTC.

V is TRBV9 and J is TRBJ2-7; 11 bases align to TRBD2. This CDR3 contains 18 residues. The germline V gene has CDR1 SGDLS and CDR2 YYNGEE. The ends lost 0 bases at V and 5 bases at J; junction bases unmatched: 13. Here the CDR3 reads CASSVGTSGGLVPNEQYF. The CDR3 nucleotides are TGTGCCAGCAGCGTAGGAACTAGCGGGGGCCTCGTCCCCAACGAGCAGTACTTC.

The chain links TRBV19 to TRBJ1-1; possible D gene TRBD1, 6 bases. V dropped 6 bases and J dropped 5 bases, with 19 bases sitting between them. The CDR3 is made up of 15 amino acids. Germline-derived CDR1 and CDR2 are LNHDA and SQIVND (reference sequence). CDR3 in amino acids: CASSGSVAGDTEAFF. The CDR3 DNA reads TGTGCCAGTAGCGGATCGGTCGCAGGGGATACTGAAGCTTTCTTT.

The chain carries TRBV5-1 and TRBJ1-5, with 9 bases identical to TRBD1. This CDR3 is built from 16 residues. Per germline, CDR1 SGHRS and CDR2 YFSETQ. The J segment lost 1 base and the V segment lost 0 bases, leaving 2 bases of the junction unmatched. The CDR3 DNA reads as TGCGCCAGCAGCTTGGGGGACAGGGAGAGCAATCAGCCCCAGCATTTT. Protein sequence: CASSLGDRESNQPQHF.

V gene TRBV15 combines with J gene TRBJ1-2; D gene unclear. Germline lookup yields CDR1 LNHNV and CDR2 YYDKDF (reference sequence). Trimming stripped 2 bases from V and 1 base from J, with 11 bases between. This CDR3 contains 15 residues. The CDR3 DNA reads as TGTGCCACCAGCAGACCTCAGACACTTAACTATGGCTACACCTTC. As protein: CATSRPQTLNYGYTF.

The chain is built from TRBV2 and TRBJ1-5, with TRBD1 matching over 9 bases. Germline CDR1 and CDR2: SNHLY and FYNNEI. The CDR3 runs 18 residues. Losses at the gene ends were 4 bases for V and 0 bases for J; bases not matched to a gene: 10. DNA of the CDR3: TGTGCCAGCAGTGTCGGGACAGGGTTCCCATATAGCAATCAGCCCCAGCATTTT. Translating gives CASSVGTGFPYSNQPQHF.

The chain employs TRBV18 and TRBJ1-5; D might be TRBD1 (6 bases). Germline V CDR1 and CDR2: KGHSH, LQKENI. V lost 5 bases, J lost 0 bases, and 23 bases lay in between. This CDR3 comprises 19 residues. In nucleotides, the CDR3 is TGTGCCAGCTCATTAACGGGAACAGGGAAAATCGTTAGCAATCAGCCCCAGCATTTT. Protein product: CASSLTGTGKIVSNQPQHF.

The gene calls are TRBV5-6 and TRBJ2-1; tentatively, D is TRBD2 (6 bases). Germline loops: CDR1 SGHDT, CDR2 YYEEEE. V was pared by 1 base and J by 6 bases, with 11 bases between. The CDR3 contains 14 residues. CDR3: CASSLKGLVNEQFF. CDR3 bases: TGTGCCAGCAGCTTGAAGGGACTTGTCAATGAGCAGTTCTTC. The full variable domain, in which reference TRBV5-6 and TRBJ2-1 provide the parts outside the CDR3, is DAGVTQSPTHLIKTRGQQVTLRCSPKSGHDTVSWYQQALGQGPQFIFQYYEEEERQRGNFPDRFSGHQFPNYSSELNVNALLLGDSALYLCASSLKGLVNEQFFGPGTRLTVL.